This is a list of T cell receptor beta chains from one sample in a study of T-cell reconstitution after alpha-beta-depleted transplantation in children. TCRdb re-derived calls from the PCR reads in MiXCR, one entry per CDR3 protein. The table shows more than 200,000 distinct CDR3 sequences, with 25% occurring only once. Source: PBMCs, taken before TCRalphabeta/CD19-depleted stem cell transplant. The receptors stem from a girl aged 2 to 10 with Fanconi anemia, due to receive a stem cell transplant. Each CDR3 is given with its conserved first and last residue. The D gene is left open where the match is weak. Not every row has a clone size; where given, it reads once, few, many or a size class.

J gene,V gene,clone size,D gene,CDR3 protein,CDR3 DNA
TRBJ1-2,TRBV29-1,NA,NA,CSVEAPGNNNYGYTF,TGCAGCGTTGAAGCCCCCGGAAATAATAACTATGGCTACACCTTC
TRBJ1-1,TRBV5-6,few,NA,CASSLFRGGAFF,TGTGCCAGCAGCTTATTCCGGGGGGGGGCTTTCTTT
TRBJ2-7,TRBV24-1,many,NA,CATSDRMAPYEQYF,TGTGCCACCAGTGATCGGATGGCCCCCTACGAGCAGTACTTC
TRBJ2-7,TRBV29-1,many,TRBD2,CSVVGSGSIYEQYF,TGCAGCGTCGTCGGTAGCGGGAGTATCTACGAGCAGTACTTC
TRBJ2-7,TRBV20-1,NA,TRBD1,CSAPGTGTWEQYF,TGCAGTGCTCCAGGGACAGGGACGTGGGAGCAGTACTTC
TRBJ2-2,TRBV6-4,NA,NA,CASSVRGGSSGSCFF,NA
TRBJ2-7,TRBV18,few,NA,CASSPPYGRYEQYF,TGTGCCAGCTCACCACCGTACGGGCGGTACGAGCAGTACTTC
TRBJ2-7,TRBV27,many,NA,CAFSPGGILYEQYF,TGTGCCTTCTCCCCCGGCGGGATCCTCTACGAGCAGTACTTC
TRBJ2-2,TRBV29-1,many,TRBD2,CSVERAGVGTGELFF,TGCAGCGTTGAACGGGCGGGAGTGGGCACCGGGGAGCTGTTTTTT
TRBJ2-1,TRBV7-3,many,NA,CASSRALSSYNEQFF,TGTGCCAGCAGCCGGGCCCTAAGCTCCTACAATGAGCAGTTCTTC
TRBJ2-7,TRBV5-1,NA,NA,CASSLAKDGNPYEQYF,TGCGCCAGCAGCTTGGCCAAGGACGGGAACCCCTACGAGCAGTACTTC
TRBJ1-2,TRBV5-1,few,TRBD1,CASSDRTGNYGYTF,TGCGCCAGCAGCGACCGGACAGGCAACTATGGCTACACCTTC
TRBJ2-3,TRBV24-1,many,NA,CATSDPRPDRTDTQYF,TGTGCCACCAGTGATCCACGGCCAGATCGCACAGATACGCAGTATTTT
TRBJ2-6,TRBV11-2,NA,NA,CASSLWRRDSGANVLTF,TGTGCCAGCAGCTTATGGCGCAGGGACTCTGGGGCCAACGTCCTGACTTTC
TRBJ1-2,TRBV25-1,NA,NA,CASSELEIGYTF,TGTGCCAGCAGTGAATTAGAAATTGGCTACACCTTC
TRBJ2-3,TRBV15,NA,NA,CATSREPLTSTDTQYF,TGTGCCACCAGCAGAGAACCCCTCACTAGCACAGATACGCAGTATTTT
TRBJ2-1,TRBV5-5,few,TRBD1,CASSLGAGQGERDNEQFF,TGTGCCAGCAGCTTGGGGGCCGGACAGGGTGAAAGGGACAATGAGCAGTTCTTC
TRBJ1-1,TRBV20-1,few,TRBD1,CSASRQGSRRTEAFF,TGCAGTGCTAGTCGACAGGGGTCCCGACGTACTGAAGCTTTCTTT
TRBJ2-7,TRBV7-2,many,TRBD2,CASSRTSLAYEQYF,TGTGCCAGCAGCCGGACTAGCCTCGCCTACGAGCAGTACTTC
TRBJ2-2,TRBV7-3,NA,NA,CASSLLQVDNTGELFF,TGTGCCAGCAGCTTACTTCAGGTGGATAACACCGGGGAGCTGTTTTTT
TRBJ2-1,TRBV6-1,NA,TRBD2,CASSPRLAGVNEQFF,TGTGCCAGCAGCCCTAGACTAGCGGGAGTGAATGAGCAGTTCTTC
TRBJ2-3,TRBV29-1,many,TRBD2,CSVERGLADTQYF,TGCAGCGTCGAGCGGGGGCTTGCCGATACGCAGTATTTT
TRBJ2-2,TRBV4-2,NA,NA,CASSQAGLGSGELFF,TGTGCCAGCAGCCAAGCAGGTTTAGGCTCCGGGGAGCTGTTTTTT
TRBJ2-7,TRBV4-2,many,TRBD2,CASSQGTSVLYEQYF,TGTGCCAGCAGCCAAGGGACTAGCGTCCTCTACGAGCAGTACTTC
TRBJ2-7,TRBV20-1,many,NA,CSAAGGKSYEQYF,TGCAGTGCTGCAGGAGGTAAATCCTACGAGCAGTACTTC
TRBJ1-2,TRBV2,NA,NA,CASSDWNYGYTF,TGTGCCAGCAGTGACTGGAACTATGGCTACACCTTC